This T cell receptor (beta chain) was found in a study of blood T cell repertoires in COVID-19. Per the authors' pipeline: Estimated nucleated cell counts came from reference gene primer amplification. Measured with immunoSEQ multiplex PCR; TCRdb has only the in-frame clones, and not every one. V and J calls and clone size come straight from that table; D and trimming were deduced from the DNA. The sample includes about 180,000 clones, 75% to 90% of them seen just once. The length of the CDR3 is 15 residues. V lost 5 bases and J lost 6; bases outside the gene matches: 10. Looked up from germline, CDR1 is KGHSH and CDR2 is LQKENI.

This receptor was identified in a man between 40 and 49 years old who had recovered from COVID-19. The sequenced sample consisted of PBMCs or T cells enriched from blood (not recorded which). This chain connects TRBV18 to TRBJ1-2; 9 bases match TRBD1. The CDR3 here is CASSEGPTGGHGYTF. The CDR3 DNA sequence: TGTGCCAGCTCAGAAGGACCGACAGGGGGACATGGCTACACCTTC.